The rows below give T cell receptor beta chains drawn from one sample of a study of cytomegalovirus exposure and HLA in healthy donors. Profiling relied on immunoSEQ multiplex PCR, and the TCRdb table lists in-frame clones only, not all of them. The top ten hold 1.5% to 1.7% of the sample, which has approximately 200,000 clones, approximately 85% seen once. The sample comprised PBMCs. The source is a girl between 10 and 17 years old in good health and CMV-seropositive. The CDR3 runs from the conserved cysteine through the conserved F or W. D genes are given only for firm matches. Not all rows give a size; the values are once, few, many and, for expanded clones, a class.

>TRBJ2-7|TRBV5-6|-|-
TGTGCCAGCAGCTTGGGGGCAGGCCCCCCTTACGAGCAGTACTTC
CASSLGAGPPYEQYF
>TRBJ1-2|TRBV4-3|-|-
TGCGCCAGCAGCCGGATGTCGGGGGGCGCGTCTGGCTACACCTTC
CASSRMSGGASGYTF
>TRBJ1-5|TRBV11-3|TRBD1|few
TGTGCCAGCAGCTTAGCCCTAACAGGGACAGGCAATCAGCCCCAGCATTTT
CASSLALTGTGNQPQHF
>TRBJ2-3|TRBV18|-|-
TGTGCCAGCTCACCCGCGGGGGCCCCAGATACGCAGTATTTT
CASSPAGAPDTQYF
>TRBJ2-5|TRBV19|TRBD1|-
TGTGCCAGTAGGGACAGGGGTACCCAAGAGACCCAGTACTTC
CASRDRGTQETQYF
>TRBJ1-2|TRBV7-6|-|-
TGTGCCAGCAGCTTAGGGACAGCCTATGGCTACACCTTC
CASSLGTAYGYTF
>TRBJ2-7|TRBV6-5|TRBD2|-
TGTGCCAGCACGGGGGGGGGAGAGCAGTACTTC
CASTGGGEQYF
>TRBJ1-6|TRBV27|TRBD1|-
TGTGCCAGCAGTTACAGGGGAGATAATTCACCCCTCCACTTT
CASSYRGDNSPLHF
>TRBJ2-5|TRBV29-1|TRBD1|-
TGCAGCGTCGACTCGACAGGGCAAGAGACCCAGTACTTC
CSVDSTGQETQYF
>TRBJ1-5|TRBV2|-|-
TGTGCCAGCAACCGGGAGCCTAATCAGCCCCAGCATTTT
CASNREPNQPQHF
>TRBJ2-5|TRBV7-2|-|-
TGTGCCAGCAGCTTAGCATCCGGGTATAAGACCCAGTACTTC
CASSLASGYKTQYF
>TRBJ2-2|TRBV19|TRBD1|-
TGTGCCAGTAGACAGACAGGGTCGAACACCGGGGAGCTGTTTTTT
CASRQTGSNTGELFF
>TRBJ2-7|TRBV10-3|TRBD1|-
TGTGCCATCAGTGAGGACAGGGGGCGCGAGCAGTACTTC
CAISEDRGREQYF
>TRBJ2-2|TRBV7-7|-|-
TGTGCCAGCACCCCAGGGGTGGCCGGGGAGCTGTTTTTT
CASTPGVAGELFF
>TRBJ2-4|TRBV7-2|-|-
TGTGCCAGCACCCCGGGACTAGCCAAAAACATTCAGTACTTC
CASTPGLAKNIQYF
>TRBJ2-1|TRBV4-3|-|once
TGCGCCAGCAGCCAAGCCCTCCAGAAGGGGGCCGGGGGCAATGAGCAGTTCTTC
CASSQALQKGAGGNEQFF
>TRBJ2-3|TRBV5-4|TRBD2|-
TGTGCCAGCAGCCCCGGACTAGCGGGGGCGATATCCACAGATACGCAGTATTTT
CASSPGLAGAISTDTQYF
>TRBJ1-1|TRBV10-1|TRBD1|-
TGCGCCAGCAGGAGGGGACAGGGAGGCACTGAAGCTTTCTTT
CASRRGQGGTEAFF
>TRBJ1-2|TRBV7-9|-|-
TGTGCCAGCAGCTTAGCGCGTAGCTATGGCTACACCTTC
CASSLARSYGYTF
>TRBJ2-3|TRBV5-8|TRBD1|-
TGTGCCAGCAGCTCGGGGACAGGGGGCGCCAGGAGCACAGATACGCAGTATTTT
CASSSGTGGARSTDTQYF
>TRBJ1-1|TRBV27|-|few
TGTGCCAGCAGTTTCGGGGGAATCACTGAAGCTTTCTTT
CASSFGGITEAFF
>TRBJ1-3|TRBV6-5|TRBD1|-
TGTGCCAGCAGCCCAAGGACAGGGGTAAACACCATATATTTT
CASSPRTGVNTIYF
>TRBJ1-6|TRBV7-6|-|-
TGTGCCAGCAGCTCATCGAACACACCCCTCCACTTT
CASSSSNTPLHF
>TRBJ1-5|TRBV4-3|-|-
TGCGCCAGCAGCCAAGATCCGGGGAATCAGCCCCAGCATTTT
CASSQDPGNQPQHF
>TRBJ2-2|TRBV10-3|-|-
TGTGCCATCAGTGAATCCGGGGAAGCCGGGGAGCTGTTTTTT
CAISESGEAGELFF
>TRBJ2-5|TRBV19|-|-
TGTGCCAGTAGGGCACCTCAAGAGACCCAGTACTTC
CASRAPQETQYF
>TRBJ2-1|TRBV5-1|TRBD1|once
TGCGCCAGCAGCTTTGGCCAGGGGGCAATCTCGTCCTACAATGAGCAGTTCTTC
CASSFGQGAISSYNEQFF